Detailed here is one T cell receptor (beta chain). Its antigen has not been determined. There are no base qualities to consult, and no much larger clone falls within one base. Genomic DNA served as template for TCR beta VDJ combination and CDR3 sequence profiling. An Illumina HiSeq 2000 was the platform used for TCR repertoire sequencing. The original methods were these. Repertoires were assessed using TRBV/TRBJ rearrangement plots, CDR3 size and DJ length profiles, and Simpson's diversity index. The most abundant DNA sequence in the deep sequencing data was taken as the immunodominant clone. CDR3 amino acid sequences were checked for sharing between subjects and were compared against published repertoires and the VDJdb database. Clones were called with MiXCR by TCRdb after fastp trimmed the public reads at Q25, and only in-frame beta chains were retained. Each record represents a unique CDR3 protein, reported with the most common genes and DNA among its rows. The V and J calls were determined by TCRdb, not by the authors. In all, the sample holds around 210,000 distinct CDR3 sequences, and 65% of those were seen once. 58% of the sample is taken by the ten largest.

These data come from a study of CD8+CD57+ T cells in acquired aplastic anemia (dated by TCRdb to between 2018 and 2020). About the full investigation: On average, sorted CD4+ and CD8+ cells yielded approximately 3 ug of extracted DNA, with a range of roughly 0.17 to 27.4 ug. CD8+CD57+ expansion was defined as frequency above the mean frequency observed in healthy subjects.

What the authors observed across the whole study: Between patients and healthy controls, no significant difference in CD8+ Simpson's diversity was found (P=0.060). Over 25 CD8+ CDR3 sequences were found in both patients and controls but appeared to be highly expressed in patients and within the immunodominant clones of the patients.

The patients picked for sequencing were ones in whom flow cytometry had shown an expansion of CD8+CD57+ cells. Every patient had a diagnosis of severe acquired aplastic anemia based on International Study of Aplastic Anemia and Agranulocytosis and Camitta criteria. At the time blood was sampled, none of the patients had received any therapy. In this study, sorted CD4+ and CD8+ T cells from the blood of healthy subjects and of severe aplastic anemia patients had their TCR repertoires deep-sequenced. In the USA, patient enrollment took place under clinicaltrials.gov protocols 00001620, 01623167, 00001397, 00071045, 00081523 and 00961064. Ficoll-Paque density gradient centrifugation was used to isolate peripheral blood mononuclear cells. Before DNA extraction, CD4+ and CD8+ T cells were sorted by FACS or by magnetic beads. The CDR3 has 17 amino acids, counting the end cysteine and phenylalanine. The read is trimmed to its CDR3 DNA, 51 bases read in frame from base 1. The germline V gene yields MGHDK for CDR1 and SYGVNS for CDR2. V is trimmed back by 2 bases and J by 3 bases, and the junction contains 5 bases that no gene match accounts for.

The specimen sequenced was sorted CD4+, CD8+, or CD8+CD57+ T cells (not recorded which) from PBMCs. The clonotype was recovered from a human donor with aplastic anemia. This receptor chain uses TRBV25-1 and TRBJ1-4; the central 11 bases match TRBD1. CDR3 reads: CASSEGTGGLANEKLFF. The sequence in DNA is TGTGCCAGCAGTGAAGGGACAGGGGGATTAGCTAATGAAAAACTGTTTTTT.